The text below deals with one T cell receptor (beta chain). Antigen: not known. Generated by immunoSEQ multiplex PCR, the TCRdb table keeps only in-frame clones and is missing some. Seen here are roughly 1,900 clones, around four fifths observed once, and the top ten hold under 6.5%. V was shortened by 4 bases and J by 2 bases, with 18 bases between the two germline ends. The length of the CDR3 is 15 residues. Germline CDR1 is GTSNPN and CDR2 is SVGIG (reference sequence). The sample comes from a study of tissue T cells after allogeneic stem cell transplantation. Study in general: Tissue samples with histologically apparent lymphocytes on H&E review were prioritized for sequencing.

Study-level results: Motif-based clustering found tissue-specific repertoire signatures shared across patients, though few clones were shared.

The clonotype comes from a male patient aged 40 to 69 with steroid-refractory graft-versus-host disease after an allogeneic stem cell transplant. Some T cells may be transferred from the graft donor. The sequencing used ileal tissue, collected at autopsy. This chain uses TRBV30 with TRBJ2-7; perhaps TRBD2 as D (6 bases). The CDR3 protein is CAWTPTEGSTYEQYF. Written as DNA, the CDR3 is TGTGCCTGGACCCCGACGGAGGGGAGCACCTACGAGCAGTACTTC.